These T cell receptor beta chains were read from a single sample in a study of cytomegalovirus exposure and HLA in healthy donors. Generated by immunoSEQ multiplex PCR, the TCRdb table keeps only in-frame clones and is missing some. Of 110,000 to 150,000 clones in the sample, about 70% were seen once. Material: PBMCs. These receptors all come from a man between 60 and 75 years old in good health and CMV-seronegative. Each CDR3 is given with its conserved first and last residue. A D gene is named only where the DNA matches it firmly.

J: TRBJ2-2
V: TRBV5-4
D: .
DNA: TGTGCCAGCAGCTTAGCCTTCGGAGATAACACCGGGGAGCTGTTTTTT
CDR3: CASSLAFGDNTGELFF

J: TRBJ2-7
V: TRBV11-2
D: TRBD2
DNA: TGTGCCAGCAGCTTAGATAGCGGGAGGGGGGACGAGCAGTACTTC
CDR3: CASSLDSGRGDEQYF

J: TRBJ2-7
V: TRBV28
D: .
DNA: TGTGCCAGCAGTCCCTCCTCCTACGAGCAGTACTTC
CDR3: CASSPSSYEQYF

J: TRBJ2-7
V: TRBV6-5
D: .
DNA: TGTGCCAGCAGAGTTGACAGAGAAAACTACGAGCAGTACTTC
CDR3: CASRVDRENYEQYF

J: TRBJ2-1
V: TRBV7-3
D: TRBD2
DNA: TGTGCCAGCAGCTTAAGCGCGGGAGAACTCAATGAGCAGTTCTTC
CDR3: CASSLSAGELNEQFF

J: TRBJ1-2
V: TRBV6-5
D: TRBD1
DNA: TGTGCCAGCATCGTTGGACAGGAGGAATATGGCTACACCTTC
CDR3: CASIVGQEEYGYTF

J: TRBJ2-5
V: TRBV7-9
D: .
DNA: TGTGCCAGCAGCTTAGGAGGTGCTGAGTCCCAGTACTTC
CDR3: CASSLGGAESQYF

J: TRBJ2-1
V: TRBV27
D: .
DNA: TGTGCCAGCAGTCCTTATAAAGCGGAGATCTACAATGAGCAGTTCTTC
CDR3: CASSPYKAEIYNEQFF

J: TRBJ2-3
V: TRBV5-4
D: TRBD2
DNA: TGTGCCAGCAGATATCGGACTAGCGGTAGCACAGATACGCAGTATTTT
CDR3: CASRYRTSGSTDTQYF

J: TRBJ2-1
V: TRBV2
D: TRBD1
DNA: TGTGCCAGCAGTTTAGGACAGGAAAATGAGCAGTTCTTC
CDR3: CASSLGQENEQFF

J: TRBJ1-2
V: TRBV28
D: .
DNA: TGTGCCAGCAGTTTAGGGGGGGAGGGCTACACCTTC
CDR3: CASSLGGEGYTF

J: TRBJ1-2
V: TRBV28
D: TRBD1
DNA: TGTGCCAGCAGGAGGACAGGGGCTAACTATGGCTACACCTTC
CDR3: CASRRTGANYGYTF

J: TRBJ1-1
V: TRBV30
D: TRBD1
DNA: TGTGCCTGGACCGGGGACAGGGGTACTGAAGCTTTCTTT
CDR3: CAWTGDRGTEAFF

J: TRBJ2-5
V: TRBV6-1
D: .
DNA: TGTGCCAGCACCCGACAGTCCCAAGAGACCCAGTACTTC
CDR3: CASTRQSQETQYF

J: TRBJ2-1
V: TRBV7-9
D: TRBD2
DNA: TGTGCCAGCAGCTTAACTAGCGCTGAGCAGTTCTTC
CDR3: CASSLTSAEQFF

J: TRBJ2-5
V: TRBV5-1
D: .
DNA: TGCGCCAGCAGCTTGTGGGGTGGGAGTAGCCAAGAGACCCAGTACTTC
CDR3: CASSLWGGSSQETQYF

J: TRBJ1-6
V: TRBV28
D: .
DNA: TGTGCCAGCATCCCAGCGGATCATTCACCCCTCCACTTT
CDR3: CASIPADHSPLHF

J: TRBJ1-1
V: TRBV6-6
D: .
DNA: TGTGCCAGCAGTTACTCCGGGTCCCTGAACACTGAAGCTTTCTTT
CDR3: CASSYSGSLNTEAFF

J: TRBJ2-5
V: TRBV18
D: TRBD2
DNA: TGTGCCAGCTCACCACCGAGTGGGCGGGAGGTGCGGGAGACCCAGTACTTC
CDR3: CASSPPSGREVRETQYF

J: TRBJ2-5
V: TRBV28
D: TRBD2
DNA: TGTGCCAGCAGACTAGCGGGATTCCAAGAGACCCAGTACTTC
CDR3: CASRLAGFQETQYF